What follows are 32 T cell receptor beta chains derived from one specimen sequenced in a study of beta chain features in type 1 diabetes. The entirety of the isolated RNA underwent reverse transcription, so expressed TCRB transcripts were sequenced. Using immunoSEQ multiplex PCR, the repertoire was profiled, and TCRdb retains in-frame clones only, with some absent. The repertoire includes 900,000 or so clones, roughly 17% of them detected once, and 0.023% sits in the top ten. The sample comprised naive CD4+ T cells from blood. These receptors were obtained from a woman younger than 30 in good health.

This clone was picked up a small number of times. CDR3 nucleotides: TGTGCCAGCAGTTTACTGGGGGATCTCTCCTACGAGCAGTACTTC. This encodes CASSLLGDLSYEQYF. This rearrangement joins TRBV28 to TRBJ2-7; D is possibly TRBD1 or TRBD2 (5 bases each). V lost 2 bases to trimming and J lost 0 bases, with 11 bases between them. The CDR3 loop spans 15 amino acids. Germline assignment: CDR1 MDHEN and CDR2 SYDVKM.

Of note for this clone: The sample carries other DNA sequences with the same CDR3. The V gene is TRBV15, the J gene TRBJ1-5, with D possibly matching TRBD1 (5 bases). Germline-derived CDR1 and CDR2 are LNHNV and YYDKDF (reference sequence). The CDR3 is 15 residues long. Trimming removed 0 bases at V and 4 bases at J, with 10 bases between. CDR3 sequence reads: CATSRDPGGNQPQHF. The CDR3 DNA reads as TGTGCCACCAGCAGAGATCCCGGGGGAAATCAGCCCCAGCATTTT.

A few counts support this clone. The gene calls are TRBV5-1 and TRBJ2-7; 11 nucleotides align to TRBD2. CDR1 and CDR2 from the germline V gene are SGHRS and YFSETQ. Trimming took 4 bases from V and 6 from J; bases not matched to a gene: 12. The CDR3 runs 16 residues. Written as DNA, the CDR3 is TGCGCCAGCAGCCAGACTAGCGGGAACCTCCCCGGCGAGCAGTACTTC. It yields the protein CASSQTSGNLPGEQYF. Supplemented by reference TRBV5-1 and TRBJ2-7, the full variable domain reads KAGVTQTPRYLIKTRGQQVTLSCSPISGHRSVSWYQQTPGQGLQFLFEYFSETQRNKGNFPGRFSGRQFSNSRSEMNVSTLELGDSALYLCASSQTSGNLPGEQYFGPGTRLTVT.

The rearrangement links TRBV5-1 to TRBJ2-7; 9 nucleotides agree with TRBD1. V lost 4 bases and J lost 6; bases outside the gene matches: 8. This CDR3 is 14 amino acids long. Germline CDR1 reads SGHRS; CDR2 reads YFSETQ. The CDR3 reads CASSIRQGGGEQYF. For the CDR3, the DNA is TGCGCCAGCAGCATCCGACAGGGGGGCGGCGAGCAGTACTTC.

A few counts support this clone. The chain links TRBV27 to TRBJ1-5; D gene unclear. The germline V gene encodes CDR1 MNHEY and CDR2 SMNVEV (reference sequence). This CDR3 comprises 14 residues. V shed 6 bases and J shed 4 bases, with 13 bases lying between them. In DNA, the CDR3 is TGTGCCAGCAGGCGGTGGGGAGAGAATCAGCCCCAGCATTTT. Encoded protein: CASRRWGENQPQHF.

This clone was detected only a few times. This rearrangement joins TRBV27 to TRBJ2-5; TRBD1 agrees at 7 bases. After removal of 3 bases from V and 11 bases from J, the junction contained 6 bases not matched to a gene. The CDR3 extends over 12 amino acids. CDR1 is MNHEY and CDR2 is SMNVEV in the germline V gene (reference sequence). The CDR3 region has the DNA TGTGCCAGCAGTTTGTCAACAGGGGCGCAGTACTTC. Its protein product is CASSLSTGAQYF.

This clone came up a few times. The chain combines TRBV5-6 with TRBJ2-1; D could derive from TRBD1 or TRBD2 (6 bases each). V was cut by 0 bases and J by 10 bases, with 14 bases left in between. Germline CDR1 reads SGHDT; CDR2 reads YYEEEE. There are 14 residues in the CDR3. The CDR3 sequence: CASSLDPGAGEQFF. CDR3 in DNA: TGTGCCAGCAGCTTGGACCCGGGGGCCGGGGAGCAGTTCTTC.

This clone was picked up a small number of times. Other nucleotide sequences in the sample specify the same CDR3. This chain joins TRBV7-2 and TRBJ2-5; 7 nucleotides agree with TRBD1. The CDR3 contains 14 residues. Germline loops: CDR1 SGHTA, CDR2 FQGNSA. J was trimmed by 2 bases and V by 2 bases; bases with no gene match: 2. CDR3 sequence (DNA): TGTGCCAGCAGCTTAAACAGGGGTCAAGAGACCCAGTACTTC. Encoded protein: CASSLNRGQETQYF. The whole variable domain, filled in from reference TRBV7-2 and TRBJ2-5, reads GAGVSQSPSNKVTEKGKDVELRCDPISGHTALYWYRQSLGQGLEFLIYFQGNSAPDKSGLPSDRFSAERTGGSVSTLTIQRTQQEDSAVYLCASSLNRGQETQYFGPGTRLLVL.

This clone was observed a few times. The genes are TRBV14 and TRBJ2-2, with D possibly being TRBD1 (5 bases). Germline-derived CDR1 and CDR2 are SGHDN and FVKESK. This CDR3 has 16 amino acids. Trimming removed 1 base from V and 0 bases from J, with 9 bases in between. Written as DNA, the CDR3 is TGTGCCAGCAGCCAAGCGAGGACACCGAACACCGGGGAGCTGTTTTTT. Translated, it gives CASSQARTPNTGELFF.

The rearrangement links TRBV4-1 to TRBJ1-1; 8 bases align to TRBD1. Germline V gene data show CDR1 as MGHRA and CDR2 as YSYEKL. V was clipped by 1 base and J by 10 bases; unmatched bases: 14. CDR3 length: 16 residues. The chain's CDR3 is CASSQVVVGQGNGAFF. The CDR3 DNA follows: TGCGCCAGCAGCCAAGTGGTTGTCGGACAGGGCAACGGAGCTTTCTTT.

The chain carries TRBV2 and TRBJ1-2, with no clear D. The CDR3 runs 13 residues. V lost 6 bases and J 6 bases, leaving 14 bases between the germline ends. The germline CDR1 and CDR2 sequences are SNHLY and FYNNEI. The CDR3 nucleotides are TGTGCCAGCAGAGAGACTCAACGAAATGGCTACACCTTC. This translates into CASRETQRNGYTF.

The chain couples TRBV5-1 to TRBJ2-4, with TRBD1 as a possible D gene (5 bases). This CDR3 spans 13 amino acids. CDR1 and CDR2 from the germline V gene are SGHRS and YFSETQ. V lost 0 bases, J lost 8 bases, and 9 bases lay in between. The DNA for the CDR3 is TGCGCCAGCAGCTTGGCAGGGCTAGACATTCAGTACTTC. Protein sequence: CASSLAGLDIQYF.

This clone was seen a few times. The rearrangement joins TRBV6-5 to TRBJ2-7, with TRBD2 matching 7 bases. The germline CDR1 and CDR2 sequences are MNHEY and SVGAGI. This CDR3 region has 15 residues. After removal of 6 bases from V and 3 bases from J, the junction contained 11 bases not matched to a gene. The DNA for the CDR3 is TGTGCCAGCAGGAGGGACTCTAGCGGTTACTACGAGCAGTACTTC. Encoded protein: CASRRDSSGYYEQYF.

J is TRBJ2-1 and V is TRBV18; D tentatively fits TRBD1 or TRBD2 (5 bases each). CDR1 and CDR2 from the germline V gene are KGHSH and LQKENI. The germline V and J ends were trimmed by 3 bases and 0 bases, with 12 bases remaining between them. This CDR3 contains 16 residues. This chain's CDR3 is CASSPPGRSSYNEQFF. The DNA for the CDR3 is TGTGCCAGCTCACCCCCGGGACGGAGCTCCTACAATGAGCAGTTCTTC.

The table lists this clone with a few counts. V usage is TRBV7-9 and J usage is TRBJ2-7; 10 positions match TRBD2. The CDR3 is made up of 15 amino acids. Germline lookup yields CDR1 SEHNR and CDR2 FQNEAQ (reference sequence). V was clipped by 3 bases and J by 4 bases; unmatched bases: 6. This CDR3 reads CASSFPSGRGYEQYF. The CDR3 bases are TGTGCCAGCAGCTTTCCTAGCGGGAGAGGTTACGAGCAGTACTTC.

CDR3 sequence (DNA): TGTGCCAGCAGCTTCATGCTAGCGGGAGGCTCCGGGGAGCTGTTTTTT. It yields the protein CASSFMLAGGSGELFF. The chain couples TRBV7-2 to TRBJ2-2; TRBD2 agrees at 11 bases. V gave up 3 bases and J gave up 6 bases; unmatched junction bases: 6. Germline assignment: CDR1 SGHTA and CDR2 FQGNSA. The CDR3 contains 16 residues.

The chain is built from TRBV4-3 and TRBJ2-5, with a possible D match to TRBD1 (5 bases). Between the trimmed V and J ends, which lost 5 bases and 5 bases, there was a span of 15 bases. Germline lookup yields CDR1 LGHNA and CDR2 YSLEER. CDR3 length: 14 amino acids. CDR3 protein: CASSGPASGETQYF. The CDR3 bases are TGCGCCAGCAGCGGACCGGCTTCAGGGGAGACCCAGTACTTC.

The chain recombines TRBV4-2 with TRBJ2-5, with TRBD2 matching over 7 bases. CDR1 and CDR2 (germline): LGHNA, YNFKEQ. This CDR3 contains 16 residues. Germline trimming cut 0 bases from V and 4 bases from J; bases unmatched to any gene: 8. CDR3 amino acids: CASSQDRGLLRETQYF. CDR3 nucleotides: TGTGCCAGCAGCCAAGATCGGGGACTACTCAGAGAGACCCAGTACTTC.

CDR3 in DNA: TGCGCCAGCAGCCGGGTAGTGGGGAGCAATCAGCCCCAGCATTTT. Amino acids: CASSRVVGSNQPQHF. The chain uses TRBV4-1 and TRBJ1-5; D not resolved. V lost 4 bases and J 1 base, leaving 11 bases between the germline ends. The CDR3 sequence is 15 residues long. The V gene's germline CDR1 is MGHRA and CDR2 YSYEKL.

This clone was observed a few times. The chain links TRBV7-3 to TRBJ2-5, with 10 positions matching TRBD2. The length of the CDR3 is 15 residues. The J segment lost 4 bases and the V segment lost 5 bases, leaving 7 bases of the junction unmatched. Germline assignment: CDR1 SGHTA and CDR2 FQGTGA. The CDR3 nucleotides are TGTGCCAGCAGCCCTCATCCTAGCGGGAGAGAGACCCAGTACTTC. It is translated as CASSPHPSGRETQYF.

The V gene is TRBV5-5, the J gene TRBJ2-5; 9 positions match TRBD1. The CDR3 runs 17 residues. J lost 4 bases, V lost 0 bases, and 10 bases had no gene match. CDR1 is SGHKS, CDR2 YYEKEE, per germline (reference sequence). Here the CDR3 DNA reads TGTGCCAGCAGCTTGGCCCCGGGACAGGGAGTGCGAGAGACCCAGTACTTC. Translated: CASSLAPGQGVRETQYF.

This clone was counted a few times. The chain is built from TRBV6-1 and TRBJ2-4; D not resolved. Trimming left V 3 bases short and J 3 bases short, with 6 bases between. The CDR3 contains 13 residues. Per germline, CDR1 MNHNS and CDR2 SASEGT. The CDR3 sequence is CASSESDKNIQYF. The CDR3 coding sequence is TGTGCCAGCAGTGAGTCTGACAAAAACATTCAGTACTTC.

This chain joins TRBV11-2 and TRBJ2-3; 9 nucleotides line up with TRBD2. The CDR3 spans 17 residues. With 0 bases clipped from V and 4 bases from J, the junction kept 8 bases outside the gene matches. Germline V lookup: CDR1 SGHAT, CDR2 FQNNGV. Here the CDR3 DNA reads TGTGCCAGCAGCTTAGATCCGTCTAGCGGGAATGCAGATACGCAGTATTTT. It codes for CASSLDPSSGNADTQYF. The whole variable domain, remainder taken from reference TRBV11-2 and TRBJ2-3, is EAGVAQSPRYKIIEKRQSVAFWCNPISGHATLYWYQQILGQGPKLLIQFQNNGVVDDSQLPKDRFSAERLKGVDSTLKIQPAKLEDSAVYLCASSLDPSSGNADTQYFGPGTRLTVL.

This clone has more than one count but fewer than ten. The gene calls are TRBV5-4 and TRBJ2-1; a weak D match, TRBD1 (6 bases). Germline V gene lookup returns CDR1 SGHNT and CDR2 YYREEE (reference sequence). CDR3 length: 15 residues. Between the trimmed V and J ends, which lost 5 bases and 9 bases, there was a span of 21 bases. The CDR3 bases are TGTGCCAGCAGTAAGGACAGTCAAGGACCAGGTGAGCAGTTCTTC. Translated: CASSKDSQGPGEQFF.

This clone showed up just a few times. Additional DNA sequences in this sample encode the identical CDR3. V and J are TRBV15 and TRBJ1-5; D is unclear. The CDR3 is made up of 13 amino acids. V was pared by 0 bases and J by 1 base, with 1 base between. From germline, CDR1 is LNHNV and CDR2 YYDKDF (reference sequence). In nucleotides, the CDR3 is TGTGCCACCAGCAGAGAAAGCAATCAGCCCCAGCATTTT. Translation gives CATSRESNQPQHF.

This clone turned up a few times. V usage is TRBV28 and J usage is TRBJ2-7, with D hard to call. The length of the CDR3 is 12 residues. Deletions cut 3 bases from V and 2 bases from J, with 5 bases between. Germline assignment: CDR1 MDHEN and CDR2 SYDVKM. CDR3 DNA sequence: TGTGCCAGCAGTTTCCAGACCTACGAGCAGTACTTC. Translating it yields CASSFQTYEQYF.

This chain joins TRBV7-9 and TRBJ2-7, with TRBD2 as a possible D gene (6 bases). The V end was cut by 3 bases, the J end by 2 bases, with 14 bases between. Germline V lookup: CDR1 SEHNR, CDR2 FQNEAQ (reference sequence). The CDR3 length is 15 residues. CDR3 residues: CASSFLEAGTYEQYF. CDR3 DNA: TGTGCCAGCAGCTTCCTCGAAGCGGGTACCTACGAGCAGTACTTC.

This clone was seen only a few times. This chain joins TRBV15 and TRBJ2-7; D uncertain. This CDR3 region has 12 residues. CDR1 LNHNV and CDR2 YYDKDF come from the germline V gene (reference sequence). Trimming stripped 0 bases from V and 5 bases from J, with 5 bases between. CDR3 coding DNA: TGTGCCACCAGCAGAGATGGAGACGAGCAGTACTTC. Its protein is CATSRDGDEQYF.

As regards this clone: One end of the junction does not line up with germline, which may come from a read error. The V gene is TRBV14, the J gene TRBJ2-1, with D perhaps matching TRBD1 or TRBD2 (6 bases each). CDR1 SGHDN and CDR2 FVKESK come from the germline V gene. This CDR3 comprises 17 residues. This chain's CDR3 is CASSRLGPGASYNEQLF. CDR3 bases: TGTGCCAGCAGTCGGTTGGGCCCGGGGGCCTCCTACAATGAGCAGCTCTTC.

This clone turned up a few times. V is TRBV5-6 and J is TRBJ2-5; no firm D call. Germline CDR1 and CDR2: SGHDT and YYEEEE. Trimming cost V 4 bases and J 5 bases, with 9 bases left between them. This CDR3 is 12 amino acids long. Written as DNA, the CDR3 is TGTGCCAGCAGCCTCACCCGCGAGACCCAGTACTTC. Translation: CASSLTRETQYF.

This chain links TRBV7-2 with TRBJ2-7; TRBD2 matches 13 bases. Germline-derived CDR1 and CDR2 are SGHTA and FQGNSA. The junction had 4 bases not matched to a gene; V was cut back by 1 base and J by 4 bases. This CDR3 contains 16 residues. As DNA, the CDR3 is TGTGCCAGCAGCTTAGGACTAGCGGGGGGATCATACGAGCAGTACTTC. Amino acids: CASSLGLAGGSYEQYF.

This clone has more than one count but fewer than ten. The chain's CDR3 is CASSRRGDTQYF. The CDR3 nucleotides are TGTGCCAGCAGCCGCCGCGGGGATACGCAGTATTTT. This chain connects TRBV7-2 to TRBJ2-3, with a weak D call TRBD2 (5 bases). V was pared by 5 bases and J by 6 bases, with 9 bases between. Germline assignment: CDR1 SGHTA and CDR2 FQGNSA. The CDR3 runs to 12 residues.